One sample yielded the 26 T cell receptor beta chains listed below, sequenced in a study of T-cell memory formation after mild COVID-19. TCRdb redid the calling of the 5' RACE reads with MiXCR, one entry per CDR3 protein. The sample has about 360,000 distinct CDR3 sequences; 10% to 15% are singletons. The sequencing sample was made of PBMCs or a T cell subset sorted from them (not recorded which). These receptors were collected from a man aged 18-30 years who had mild COVID-19 (a few samples of this study predate the infection). Cell type and time point are not known.

This clonotype was counted between two and nine times. V usage is TRBV2 and J usage is TRBJ2-3, with D unresolved. Trimming cost V 8 bases and J 5 bases, with 17 bases left between them. The CDR3 contains 14 residues. The germline V gene has CDR1 SNHLY and CDR2 FYNNEI. The CDR3, as DNA: TGTGCCAGCCTCCGAACACCCTCCGGAGATACGCAGTATTTT. Amino acid sequence: CASLRTPSGDTQYF.

The sample holds many counts of this clonotype. The J gene is TRBJ2-3, the V gene TRBV5-1, with D possibly being TRBD1 or TRBD2 (5 bases each). The CDR3 length is 14 residues. V was cut by 4 bases and J by 4 bases, with 13 bases left in between. The germline V gene has CDR1 SGHRS and CDR2 YFSETQ. For the CDR3, the DNA is TGCGCCAGCAGCGAGGGACCCGCGGCAGATACGCAGTATTTT. Protein product: CASSEGPAADTQYF.

This clonotype was counted only a few times. The chain has TRBV4-3 and TRBJ2-1; no clear D gene. The germline gives CDR1 LGHNA, CDR2 YSLEER. The length of the CDR3 is 13 residues. V was trimmed by 3 bases and J by 8 bases, leaving 11 bases between them. The CDR3 region has the DNA TGCGCCAGCAGCCATGATTTGGGCGATGAGCAGTTCTTC. Its protein is CASSHDLGDEQFF.

This chain joins TRBV18 and TRBJ1-2; unclear D gene. Trimming shortened V by 0 bases and J by 6 bases, and 11 bases separated the two germline ends. CDR1 and CDR2 (germline): KGHSH, LQKENI. CDR3 size: 14 residues. The CDR3 DNA follows: TGTGCCAGCTCACCACCGGCCACAAAGGATGGCTACACCTTC. The encoded protein is CASSPPATKDGYTF.

This clonotype was recorded a few times. J is TRBJ2-7 and V is TRBV19; tentatively, D is TRBD1 or TRBD2 (5 bases each). This CDR3 comprises 16 residues. The germline V gene has CDR1 LNHDA and CDR2 SQIVND (reference sequence). Trimming left V 5 bases short and J 5 bases short, with 22 bases between. The CDR3 nucleotides are TGTGCCAGTAGTCCCACATGGAGAGGGGCTGGGGACGAGCAGTACTTC. Translating it yields CASSPTWRGAGDEQYF.

The rearrangement uses TRBV20-1 and TRBJ1-2; 9 bases are shared with TRBD1. CDR3 length equals 17 residues. Per germline, CDR1 DFQATT and CDR2 SNEGSKA (reference sequence). J lost 4 bases, V lost 1 base, and 13 bases had no gene match. The CDR3 nucleotides are TGCAGTGCTAGAGGACGGGACAGGGCTTGGTACACCTATGGCTACACCTTC. Its protein is CSARGRDRAWYTYGYTF.

This clonotype was detected only a few times. This chain connects TRBV5-1 to TRBJ2-5, with D perhaps TRBD1 (6 bases). The CDR3 is 14 residues long. CDR1 and CDR2 from the germline V gene are SGHRS and YFSETQ. With 4 bases removed from V and 0 bases from J, the gap between germline ends came to 10 bases. In DNA form, the CDR3 reads TGCGCCAGCAGCCGAGACAGGTACCAAGAGACCCAGTACTTC. Translating it yields CASSRDRYQETQYF.

J is TRBJ2-1 and V is TRBV7-2; 7 positions agree with TRBD2. Unmatched junction bases numbered 7, after V lost 1 base and J lost 7 bases. Germline lookup yields CDR1 SGHTA and CDR2 FQGNSA. This CDR3 is 15 amino acids long. This chain's CDR3 is CASSLGGGTGNEQFF. The CDR3, as DNA: TGTGCCAGCAGCTTAGGGGGGGGAACGGGAAATGAGCAGTTCTTC.

The gene calls are TRBV6-1 and TRBJ1-5; D ambiguous. CDR1 and CDR2 (germline): MNHNS, SASEGT. The V and J ends lost 2 bases and 6 bases respectively, with 8 bases between them. The CDR3 contains 13 residues. CDR3 DNA sequence: TGTGCCAGCAGTGAAACATTCGGTCAGCCCCAGCATTTT. It encodes CASSETFGQPQHF.

This chain uses TRBV4-1 with TRBJ1-1; D might be TRBD1 (6 bases). CDR1 and CDR2 from the germline V gene are MGHRA and YSYEKL. Trimming removed 4 bases from V and 2 bases from J, with 14 bases in between. The CDR3 runs 15 residues. CDR3 bases: TGCGCCAGCAGCCCAGAGGGGGGGCTAAACACTGAAGCTTTCTTT. Translation: CASSPEGGLNTEAFF.

This clonotype was observed a few times. As DNA, the CDR3 is TGTGCCAGCAGCTTATACCCAGACCATCAGCCCCAGCATTTT. It specifies CASSLYPDHQPQHF. J is TRBJ1-5 and V is TRBV7-2; D unresolved. CDR1 is SGHTA and CDR2 is FQGNSA in the germline V gene. Trimming took 2 bases from V and 5 from J, leaving 10 bases between them. The CDR3 length is 14 residues.

This sequence joins TRBV5-1 and TRBJ2-7; no reliable D call. The germline V and J ends were trimmed by 4 bases and 7 bases, with 18 bases remaining between them. Germline-derived CDR1 and CDR2 are SGHRS and YFSETQ. The CDR3 length is 14 residues. Here the CDR3 reads CASSRGPTGEEQYV. The CDR3 region has the DNA TGCGCCAGCAGCAGAGGACCCACTGGGGAAGAGCAGTACGTC.

This rearrangement joins TRBV2 to TRBJ2-7, with D hard to call. The CDR3 has 13 amino acids. Germline loops: CDR1 SNHLY, CDR2 FYNNEI. V lost 8 bases and J 4 bases, leaving 15 bases between the germline ends. CDR3: CASLMGPAYEQYF. In nucleotides, the CDR3 is TGTGCCAGCCTAATGGGCCCCGCGTACGAGCAGTACTTC.

Details on this clonotype: One end of the junction varies from germline; a read error may be responsible. V is TRBV20-1 and J is TRBJ2-7, with TRBD2 matching 7 bases. CDR1 and CDR2 from the germline V gene are DFQATT and SNEGSKA (reference sequence). This CDR3 has 13 amino acids. CDR3 DNA sequence: TGTAGTGCTACCGGGACTACCCCCTACGAGCAGTACTTC. Protein sequence: CSATGTTPYEQYF.

This clonotype counts as medium-sized. The chain carries TRBV6-4 and TRBJ2-1; TRBD2 matches 9 bases. Germline CDR1 MRHNA, CDR2 SNTAGT. V lost 3 bases and J lost 0; bases outside the gene matches: 0. This CDR3 has 15 amino acids. In DNA form, the CDR3 reads TGTGCCAGCAGTGAAGCGGGGGGCTCCTACAATGAGCAGTTCTTC. This codes for CASSEAGGSYNEQFF.

The chain carries TRBV5-1 and TRBJ2-7; weak D call: TRBD1 (6 bases). Germline V gene sequence: CDR1 SGHRS, CDR2 YFSETQ. This CDR3 contains 13 residues. Trimming shortened V by 3 bases and J by 3 bases, and 10 bases separated the two germline ends. The CDR3 DNA sequence: TGCGCCAGCAGCTCGGGGACAAACTACGAGCAGTACTTC. It is translated as CASSSGTNYEQYF.

This clonotype was recorded a few times. The chain uses TRBV20-1 and TRBJ2-2, with D maybe TRBD1 (5 bases). The germline V gene has CDR1 DFQATT and CDR2 SNEGSKA (reference sequence). The CDR3 loop spans 13 amino acids. The germline V and J ends were trimmed by 5 bases and 2 bases, with 9 bases remaining between them. Written as DNA, the CDR3 is TGCAGTGCTGGGGCCCTTAACACCGGGGAGCTGTTTTTT. It is translated as CSAGALNTGELFF.

The V gene is TRBV7-3, the J gene TRBJ2-5; the match to TRBD2 covers 7 bases. The CDR3 totals 17 residues. CDR1 and CDR2 (germline): SGHTA, FQGTGA. V trimming: 1 base; J trimming: 1 base; junction bases outside the gene matches: 9. The CDR3 DNA reads TGTGCCAGCAGCTTAAGGCCCCTGCGGGGGTTCCAAGAGACCCAGTACTTC. Translated: CASSLRPLRGFQETQYF.

This CDR3 reads CASSYYAVEETQYF. CDR3 bases: TGTGCCAGCAGTTACTACGCGGTCGAAGAGACCCAGTACTTC. This sequence joins TRBV6-5 and TRBJ2-5; no definite D call. V dropped 1 base and J dropped 3 bases, with 9 bases sitting between them. The germline V gene encodes CDR1 MNHEY and CDR2 SVGAGI. This CDR3 is 14 amino acids long.

V gene TRBV3-1 combines with J gene TRBJ2-1; 14 nucleotides align to TRBD2. CDR3 length: 15 amino acids. Germline V gene lookup returns CDR1 LGHDT and CDR2 YNNKEL (reference sequence). V gave up 4 bases and J gave up 10 bases; unmatched junction bases: 6. CDR3 loop: CASSLTSGGAGEQFF. Written as DNA, the CDR3 is TGTGCCAGCAGCCTGACTAGCGGGGGGGCAGGAGAGCAGTTCTTC.

This clonotype has just a few counts. The chain uses TRBV4-1 and TRBJ1-5; D perhaps matches TRBD1 (6 bases). Between the trimmed V and J ends, which lost 5 bases and 0 bases, there was a span of 11 bases. Germline CDR1 is MGHRA and CDR2 is YSYEKL. This CDR3 is built from 15 residues. The CDR3: CASSDRQVSNQPQHF. The CDR3 nucleotides are TGCGCCAGCAGCGATAGACAGGTTAGCAATCAGCCCCAGCATTTT.

In its sample, this clonotype was seen a few times. This chain joins TRBV5-1 and TRBJ2-2, with TRBD1 matching 7 bases. The junction had 12 bases not matched to a gene; V was cut back by 3 bases and J by 4 bases. Germline V lookup: CDR1 SGHRS, CDR2 YFSETQ. This CDR3 region has 17 residues. The CDR3 reads CASSWGSGQAVTGELFF. As DNA, the CDR3 is TGCGCCAGCAGCTGGGGGAGTGGACAGGCGGTCACCGGGGAGCTGTTTTTT.

The CDR3 spells CASRVTGKFWHF. The CDR3, as DNA: TGTGCCAGCAGAGTGACAGGGAAGTTTTGGCATTTT. This chain connects TRBV12-3 or TRBV12-4 to TRBJ1-5; 7 bases match TRBD1. Unmatched junction bases numbered 11, after V lost 6 bases and J lost 15 bases. The CDR3 contains 12 residues.

The genes are TRBV9 and TRBJ2-7; D ambiguous. The CDR3 totals 13 residues. The V gene lost 5 bases and the J gene lost 6 bases, with 15 bases spanning the gap. In germline, CDR1 is SGDLS, CDR2 YYNGEE. The CDR3 protein is CASRVLLVGEQYF. CDR3 sequence (DNA): TGTGCCAGCAGAGTCCTCCTCGTCGGCGAGCAGTACTTC.

This clonotype was counted a few times. The chain is built from TRBV9 and TRBJ2-5; D is unclear. The CDR3 extends over 14 amino acids. Looked up from germline, CDR1 is SGDLS and CDR2 is YYNGEE. The V end lost 4 bases, the J end lost 1 base, and 11 bases lay between the germline ends. CDR3 loop: CASSLEPLQETQYF. CDR3 nucleotides: TGTGCCAGCAGCCTTGAGCCGCTCCAAGAGACCCAGTACTTC. The entire variable domain, with the rest obtained from reference TRBV9 and TRBJ2-5, is as follows: DSGVTQTPKHLITATGQRVTLRCSPRSGDLSVYWYQQSLDQGLQFLIQYYNGEERAKGNILERFSAQQFPDLHSELNLSSLELGDSALYFCASSLEPLQETQYFGPGTRLLVL.

The chain carries TRBV11-2 and TRBJ2-2, with no clear D. The CDR3 sequence is 15 residues long. The germline V gene has CDR1 SGHAT and CDR2 FQNNGV. Trimming left V 1 base short and J 5 bases short, with 11 bases between. In DNA form, the CDR3 reads TGTGCCAGCAGCTTAGTTAGGCGAAAAACCGGGGAGCTGTTTTTT. This gives the protein CASSLVRRKTGELFF.